Below, 11 T cell receptor beta chains from the same sample are listed, as sequenced in a study of vaccination and CD4 T cells after COVID-19. These receptors' antigens are unknown. Once obtained from cultured CD4+ T cells, the DNA was sequenced using the Oncomine TCR Beta short-read assay. TCRdb re-called the PCR reads with MiXCR, one entry per CDR3 protein. The table includes over 10,000 distinct CDR3 sequences, around 77% detected once. This sample's treatment: approximately 11-day PBMC culture with coronavirus spike peptide pools or control peptides (ViraFEST assay). The sequenced sample consisted of CD4+ T cells from blood, cultured in vitro. The receptors stem from a human donor who had recovered from COVID-19.

CDR3 amino acids: CSARRRGSYEQYF. In nucleotides, the CDR3 is TGCAGTGCTAGGAGGAGGGGGTCCTACGAGCAGTACTTC. The rearrangement uses TRBV20-1 and TRBJ2-7, with D perhaps matching TRBD1 or TRBD2 (6 bases each). CDR1 is DFQATT and CDR2 is SNEGSKA in the germline V gene (reference sequence). The CDR3 spans 13 residues. The V end lost 3 bases, the J end lost 1 base, and 10 bases lay between the germline ends.

This clonotype occurred once. This chain joins TRBV6-4 and TRBJ2-7, with TRBD2 as a possible D gene (6 bases). Trimming shortened V by 10 bases and J by 6 bases, and 16 bases separated the two germline ends. Germline-derived CDR1 and CDR2 are MRHNA and SNTAGT. The CDR3 contains 12 residues. The CDR3 loop is CANRAGLGEQYF. The CDR3 DNA reads TGTGCCAACCGAGCGGGTTTGGGCGAGCAGTACTTC.

The chain joins TRBV27 to TRBJ1-5; D is unresolved. The ends were cut back, 8 bases at V and 1 base at J, with 9 bases in the middle. The germline CDR1 and CDR2 sequences are MNHEY and SMNVEV (reference sequence). This CDR3 comprises 13 residues. CDR3 in DNA: TGTGCCAGCCGGGCGCGGAGCAATCAGCCCCAGCATTTT. It yields the protein CASRARSNQPQHF.

This clonotype is a singleton in its sample. The V call is TRBV10-3, the J call TRBJ2-7, with 13 bases matching TRBD2. The CDR3 extends over 17 amino acids. The V gene's germline CDR1 is ENHRY and CDR2 SYGVKD. Germline trimming cut 6 bases from V and 3 bases from J; bases unmatched to any gene: 11. The chain's CDR3 is CAIREGTSGTKFYEQYF. CDR3 coding DNA: TGTGCCATCAGGGAGGGGACTAGCGGGACAAAATTCTACGAGCAGTACTTC.

The chain joins TRBV20-1 to TRBJ2-3, with D perhaps matching TRBD2 (6 bases). Germline CDR1 and CDR2: DFQATT and SNEGSKA (reference sequence). This CDR3 is 10 amino acids long. CDR3 sequence: CTTLAYTQYF. The CDR3 nucleotides read TGCACCACTCTAGCGTATACGCAGTATTTT.

The chain employs TRBV19 and TRBJ1-1, with D possibly matching TRBD1 (6 bases). Trimming removed 7 bases at V and 7 bases at J, with 22 bases between. This CDR3 has 15 amino acids. From germline, CDR1 is LNHDA and CDR2 SQIVND (reference sequence). This CDR3 is CASNHLQGGADEAFF. In DNA, the CDR3 is TGTGCCAGTAACCACCTTCAAGGGGGGGCGGATGAAGCTTTCTTT.

The gene calls are TRBV20-1 and TRBJ2-1; 8 nucleotides line up with TRBD2. V lost 3 bases to trimming and J lost 3 bases; unmatched junction nucleotides: 7. Germline V gene lookup returns CDR1 DFQATT and CDR2 SNEGSKA (reference sequence). The CDR3 runs to 15 residues. The CDR3 is CSASTSGPIYNEQFF. The CDR3 DNA sequence: TGCAGTGCTAGCACTAGCGGTCCAATCTACAATGAGCAGTTCTTC.

This clonotype has more than one count but fewer than ten. This chain connects TRBV7-3 to TRBJ2-3, with 8 bases lining up with TRBD1. With V trimmed by 5 bases and J by 0 bases, 4 bases remained unmatched. The CDR3 spans 15 residues. Per germline, CDR1 SGHTA and CDR2 FQGTGA. CDR3 amino acids: CASSATGVSTDTQYF. CDR3 coding DNA: TGTGCCAGCAGCGCGACAGGGGTTAGCACAGATACGCAGTATTTT.

The chain joins TRBV7-2 to TRBJ1-2; TRBD1 aligns across 8 bases. The J segment lost 5 bases and the V segment lost 4 bases, leaving 3 bases of the junction unmatched. Germline CDR1 reads SGHTA; CDR2 reads FQGNSA. The CDR3 loop spans 13 amino acids. CDR3 in DNA: TGTGCCAGCAGCTCCAGGGGGCCATATGGCTACACCTTC. This translates into CASSSRGPYGYTF.

This clonotype was seen only a few times. This chain uses TRBV28 with TRBJ1-2; D unresolved. CDR1 is MDHEN, CDR2 SYDVKM, per germline. CDR3 length: 11 residues. The V and J ends lost 5 bases and 1 base respectively, with 2 bases between them. CDR3 region: CASSVNYGYTF. The CDR3 nucleotides read TGTGCCAGCAGTGTTAACTATGGCTACACCTTC.

J is TRBJ1-5 and V is TRBV4-3; weak D call: TRBD1 (6 bases). The germline CDR1 and CDR2 sequences are LGHNA and YSLEER. The CDR3 length is 16 residues. V gave up 4 bases and J gave up 9 bases, with 22 bases separating them. In DNA form, the CDR3 reads TGCGCCAGCAGCCCCGAGGGGGGGCAGAACGTCCGGCCCCAGCATTTT. The encoded protein is CASSPEGGQNVRPQHF.